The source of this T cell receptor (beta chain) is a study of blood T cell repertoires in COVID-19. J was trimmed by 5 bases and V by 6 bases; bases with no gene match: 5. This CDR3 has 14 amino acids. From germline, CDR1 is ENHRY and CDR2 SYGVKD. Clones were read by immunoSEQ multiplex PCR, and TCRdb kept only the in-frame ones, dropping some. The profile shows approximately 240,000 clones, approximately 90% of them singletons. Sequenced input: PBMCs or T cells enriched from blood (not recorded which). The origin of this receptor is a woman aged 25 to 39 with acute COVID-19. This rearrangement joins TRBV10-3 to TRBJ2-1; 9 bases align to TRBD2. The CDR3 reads CAIRGTSTNNEQFF. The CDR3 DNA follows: TGTGCCATCAGGGGGACTAGCACAAACAATGAGCAGTTCTTC.